This T cell receptor beta chain was profiled in a study of T cell repertoires in cytomegalovirus infection. Study outcomes and limitations: The study identified carriers of CMV plus the relevant HLA from cumulative public TCR beta family frequency.

CDR1 and CDR2 (germline): SGHTA, FQGNSA. The CDR3 loop spans 16 amino acids. Germline trimming cut 3 bases from V and 7 bases from J; bases unmatched to any gene: 4. Each CDR3 protein is one row after TCRdb ran MiXCR on the reads. Here the sample spans 150,000 to 190,000 distinct CDR3 sequences, around 20% being singletons. This clonotype was seen more than once but under ten times. Antigen unknown. This chain joins TRBV7-2 and TRBJ2-1, with 15 bases lining up with TRBD2. This TCR was recovered from a human donor in good health (CMV status not recorded). Some clones in this sample may be carry-over from other donors' samples. Sequencing was done on a sample of PBMCs. The CDR3 nucleotides are TGTGCCAGCAGCTTCGGACTAGCGGGGGGGGATAATGAGCAGTTCTTC. It yields the protein CASSFGLAGGDNEQFF.